This T cell receptor beta chain was documented in a study of control samples from healthy donors and cancer patients. This CDR3 has 12 amino acids. Germline values: CDR1 SGDLS, CDR2 YYNGEE. Trimming left V 4 bases short and J 6 bases short, with 10 bases between. Assay used: immunoSEQ multiplex PCR; TCRdb lists only in-frame clones, some missing. The table records around 120,000 clones, about 94% of them present only once. The chain carries TRBV9 and TRBJ1-1; D not certain. The sequencing input was blood. This receptor was obtained from a man younger than 45 in good health. The CDR3 region is CASSTRQAEAFF. CDR3 in DNA: TGTGCCAGCAGCACCCGACAAGCTGAAGCTTTCTTT.